This T cell receptor (beta chain) originates from a study of T cell responses to AZD1222 COVID-19 vaccine. Deletions cut 3 bases from V and 6 bases from J, with 18 bases between. The CDR3 is 17 amino acids. The germline gives CDR1 MNHEY, CDR2 SMNVEV (reference sequence). Note on this clone: The antigen is not known.

Study-wide points: Only a handful of people who got AZD1222 tested seropositive at baseline. Donors were mostly white British, more females; clonal diversity possibly underestimated. Distributed over spike, vaccine-associated CD4 TCRs predominated at 160-218 and 743-854.

Produced via immunoSEQ multiplex PCR; TCRdb's table is partial and in-frame only. The repertoire includes 75,000 to 100,000 clones, over 75% of them detected once, and approximately 2.8% sits in the top ten. The material sequenced was peripheral blood, taken on day 0 of AZD1222 vaccination. The rearrangement uses TRBV27 and TRBJ1-6; no reliable D call. The TCR sequence derives from an adult in good health. CDR3 nucleotides: TGTGCCAGCAGTTTGGTCCGGGCATCGGGTTTTAATTCACCCCTCCACTTT. Its translation is CASSLVRASGFNSPLHF.